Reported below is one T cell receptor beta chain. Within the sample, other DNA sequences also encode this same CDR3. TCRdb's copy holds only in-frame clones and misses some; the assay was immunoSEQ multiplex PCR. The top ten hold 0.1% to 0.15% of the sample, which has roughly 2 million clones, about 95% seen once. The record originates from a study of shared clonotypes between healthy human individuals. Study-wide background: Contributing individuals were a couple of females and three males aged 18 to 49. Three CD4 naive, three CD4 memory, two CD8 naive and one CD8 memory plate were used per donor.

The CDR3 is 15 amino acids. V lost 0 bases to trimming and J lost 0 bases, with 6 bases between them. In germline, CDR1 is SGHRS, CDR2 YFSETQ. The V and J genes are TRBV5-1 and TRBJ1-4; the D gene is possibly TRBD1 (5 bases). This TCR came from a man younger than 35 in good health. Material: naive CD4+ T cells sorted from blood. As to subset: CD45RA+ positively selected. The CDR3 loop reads CASSLVGATNEKLFF. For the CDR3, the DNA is TGCGCCAGCAGCTTGGTAGGGGCAACTAATGAAAAACTGTTTTTT. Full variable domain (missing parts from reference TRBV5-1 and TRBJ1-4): KAGVTQTPRYLIKTRGQQVTLSCSPISGHRSVSWYQQTPGQGLQFLFEYFSETQRNKGNFPGRFSGRQFSNSRSEMNVSTLELGDSALYLCASSLVGATNEKLFFGSGTQLSVL.